One and the same sample provided the 25 T cell receptor beta chains below, sequenced in a study of T cell changes during pregnancy in multiple sclerosis. This table comes from immunoSEQ multiplex PCR, and its TCRdb copy is limited to in-frame clones, with some not included. The profile shows tens of thousands of clones, roughly 90% of them singletons. The specimen comprised peripheral blood, sampled in the third trimester of pregnancy. Source of these receptors: a female donor with multiple sclerosis, enrolled in a pregnancy study.

This chain links TRBV19 with TRBJ2-2; TRBD1 aligns across 9 bases. Unmatched junction bases numbered 2, after V lost 5 bases and J lost 1 base. This CDR3 has 15 amino acids. Germline V CDR1 and CDR2: LNHDA, SQIVND (reference sequence). The CDR3 reads CASSDRGRNTGELFF. In DNA, the CDR3 is TGTGCCAGTAGTGACAGGGGGAGGAACACCGGGGAGCTGTTTTTT. Full variable domain (rest looked up from reference TRBV19 and TRBJ2-2): DGGITQSPKYLFRKEGQNVTLSCEQNLNHDAMYWYRQDPGQGLRLIYYSQIVNDFQKGDIAEGYSVSREKKESFPLTVTSAQKNPTAFYLCASSDRGRNTGELFFGEGSRLTVL.

The V gene is TRBV9, the J gene TRBJ1-6; D gene ambiguous. V was pared by 0 bases and J by 5 bases, with 9 bases between. Germline CDR1 and CDR2: SGDLS and YYNGEE. The CDR3 totals 15 residues. The CDR3 is CASSVGPVDNSPLHF. As DNA, the CDR3 is TGTGCCAGCAGCGTAGGCCCGGTTGATAATTCACCCCTCCACTTT.

This sequence joins TRBV5-6 and TRBJ1-4; D is perhaps TRBD1 (6 bases). The ends were cut back, 2 bases at V and 4 bases at J, with 12 bases in the middle. Germline-derived CDR1 and CDR2 are SGHDT and YYEEEE. The CDR3 extends over 15 amino acids. The CDR3 DNA reads TGTGCCAGCAGCTTCCTGGACAGAGATAATGAAAAACTGTTTTTT. It yields the protein CASSFLDRDNEKLFF.

The table lists this clone with a few counts. The chain has TRBV5-1 and TRBJ2-3; 7 bases line up with TRBD2. V lost 4 bases and J lost 3; bases outside the gene matches: 5. Per germline, CDR1 SGHRS and CDR2 YFSETQ. The CDR3 length is 14 residues. The CDR3 loop is CASSPSGRTDTQYF. CDR3 bases: TGCGCCAGCAGCCCTAGCGGTCGGACAGATACGCAGTATTTT.

The genes are TRBV11-2 and TRBJ1-2; 8 bases align to TRBD1. Per germline, CDR1 SGHAT and CDR2 FQNNGV. The CDR3 loop spans 12 amino acids. The V and J ends lost 6 bases and 7 bases, in that order; junction bases with no gene match: 4. As DNA, the CDR3 is TGTGCCAGCAGTCCGGACAGGGTTGGCTACACCTTC. Protein product: CASSPDRVGYTF. The whole variable domain, filled in from reference TRBV11-2 and TRBJ1-2, reads EAGVAQSPRYKIIEKRQSVAFWCNPISGHATLYWYQQILGQGPKLLIQFQNNGVVDDSQLPKDRFSAERLKGVDSTLKIQPAKLEDSAVYLCASSPDRVGYTFGSGTRLTVV.

V usage is TRBV7-8 and J usage is TRBJ1-6; no clear D. The germline V gene encodes CDR1 SGHVS and CDR2 FQNEAQ. V lost 5 bases and J 10 bases, leaving 9 bases between the germline ends. CDR3 length equals 12 residues. DNA for the CDR3: TGTGCCAGCAGCACAGATTACTCACCCCTCCACTTT. Translated: CASSTDYSPLHF.

This chain uses TRBV18 with TRBJ1-1; possibly TRBD1 for D (5 bases). The V gene lost 4 bases and the J gene lost 6 bases, with 21 bases spanning the gap. The CDR3 loop spans 16 amino acids. Germline V CDR1 and CDR2: KGHSH, LQKENI. The CDR3 loop reads CASSLFDSASSAEAFF. CDR3 DNA: TGTGCCAGCTCACTTTTCGACAGCGCCAGCTCAGCTGAAGCTTTCTTT.

The gene calls are TRBV5-5 and TRBJ1-5; a weak D match, TRBD1 (5 bases). Trimming took off 0 bases at V and 5 bases at J, with 9 bases between the two ends. Germline V gives CDR1 SGHKS, CDR2 YYEKEE (reference sequence). The CDR3 covers 14 residues. The CDR3 DNA follows: TGTGCCAGCAGCTTGGGCGACAGCTATCAGCCCCAGCATTTT. It encodes CASSLGDSYQPQHF.

The CDR3 DNA reads as TGTGCCTGGAGTGTACTCGTCGGGGGGGGCGTCATAGATACGCAGTATTTT. It codes for CAWSVLVGGGVIDTQYF. The chain links TRBV30 to TRBJ2-3, with 8 positions matching TRBD2. Germline lookup yields CDR1 GTSNPN and CDR2 SVGIG (reference sequence). The CDR3 has 17 residues. With 0 bases clipped from V and 5 bases from J, the junction kept 13 bases outside the gene matches.

V and J are TRBV11-2 and TRBJ2-1, with 9 bases aligning to TRBD2. The V and J ends lost 1 base and 4 bases, in that order; junction bases with no gene match: 2. Per germline, CDR1 SGHAT and CDR2 FQNNGV. There are 15 residues in the CDR3. The chain's CDR3 is CASSLVAGVYNEQFF. The DNA for the CDR3 is TGTGCCAGCAGCTTAGTAGCGGGGGTTTACAATGAGCAGTTCTTC.

About this clone: One end of the junction fails to match germline, which may point to a read error. The chain joins TRBV7-7 to TRBJ2-5; D is possibly TRBD2 (6 bases). This CDR3 contains 13 residues. Germline CDR1 and CDR2: SSHAT and FNYEAQ (reference sequence). The CDR3 reads CASSSGVEKTQYF. The CDR3 DNA sequence: TGTGCTAGCAGCTCGGGGGTCGAAAAGACCCAGTACTTC.

The count of this clone is one. The chain is built from TRBV7-9 and TRBJ1-3; D uncertain. V was pared by 5 bases and J by 1 base, with 12 bases between. Per germline, CDR1 SEHNR and CDR2 FQNEAQ (reference sequence). The CDR3 is 15 residues long. The CDR3 nucleotides read TGTGCCAGCAGCCCAGCGACTGGTTCTGGAAACACCATATATTTT. Protein: CASSPATGSGNTIYF.

This chain links TRBV6-6 with TRBJ1-1; D unclear. Germline V gives CDR1 MNHNY, CDR2 SVGAGI (reference sequence). This CDR3 region has 14 residues. V shed 2 bases and J shed 4 bases, with 11 bases lying between them. The CDR3 DNA is TGTGCCAGCAGTTACCTAGGGAGTGGCACTGAAGCTTTCTTT. Its protein product is CASSYLGSGTEAFF.

The chain joins TRBV11-2 to TRBJ1-1; D is unresolved. This CDR3 comprises 13 residues. Trimming took 5 bases from V and 2 from J, leaving 9 bases between them. Germline V gene data show CDR1 as SGHAT and CDR2 as FQNNGV. CDR3 in amino acids: CASSPDFNTEAFF. In DNA form, the CDR3 reads TGTGCCAGCAGCCCAGACTTTAACACTGAAGCTTTCTTT.

The chain combines TRBV10-3 with TRBJ1-1; a possible D gene is TRBD1 (5 bases). The V end was cut by 2 bases, the J end by 5 bases, with 12 bases between. The CDR3 sequence is 14 residues long. In germline, CDR1 is ENHRY, CDR2 SYGVKD. CDR3 DNA: TGTGCCATCAGTGAGGAAGGGGTACTAACTGAAGCTTTCTTT. It specifies CAISEEGVLTEAFF.

This sequence joins TRBV14 and TRBJ1-2; tentatively, D is TRBD1 (5 bases). This CDR3 spans 16 amino acids. Germline assignment: CDR1 SGHDN and CDR2 FVKESK. V lost 1 base and J lost 4, with 16 bases in between. The CDR3 region has the DNA TGTGCCAGCAGCCAAGTTGAGGACACATCTTCCTATGGCTACACCTTC. Residues: CASSQVEDTSSYGYTF.

The chain carries TRBV27 and TRBJ1-2; TRBD1 agrees at 7 bases. The CDR3 covers 15 residues. Germline V gives CDR1 MNHEY, CDR2 SMNVEV (reference sequence). J was trimmed by 2 bases and V by 5 bases; bases with no gene match: 8. CDR3 bases: TGTGCCAGCAGTCTGGGGACAGAAGGAAACTATGGCTACACCTTC. Protein product: CASSLGTEGNYGYTF.

This chain uses TRBV7-9 with TRBJ1-1; D not certain. The germline gives CDR1 SEHNR, CDR2 FQNEAQ (reference sequence). This CDR3 comprises 14 residues. V was clipped by 5 bases and J by 4 bases, with 14 bases between them. The CDR3 DNA reads as TGTGCCAGCAGCCGAGATGGTTACGGCACTGAAGCTTTCTTT. Translating gives CASSRDGYGTEAFF. Together with reference TRBV7-9 and TRBJ1-1, the CDR3 gives the full variable domain: DTGVSQNPRHKITKRGQNVTFRCDPISEHNRLYWYRQTLGQGPEFLTYFQNEAQLEKSRLLSDRFSAERPKGSFSTLEIQRTEQGDSAMYLCASSRDGYGTEAFFGQGTRLTVV.

V usage is TRBV5-4 and J usage is TRBJ2-5; 10 positions match TRBD2. CDR3 size: 16 residues. Germline-derived CDR1 and CDR2 are SGHNT and YYREEE (reference sequence). J gave up 4 bases and V 0 bases, and 6 bases lay outside the gene matches. CDR3 sequence reads: CASSLDSGGAGETQYF. The CDR3, as DNA: TGTGCCAGCAGCTTGGACAGCGGGGGGGCCGGAGAGACCCAGTACTTC.

This clone was seen a handful of times. The chain has TRBV7-2 and TRBJ2-4, with a possible D match to TRBD2 (5 bases). With 2 bases removed from V and 7 bases from J, the gap between germline ends came to 12 bases. The CDR3 has 14 amino acids. CDR1 SGHTA and CDR2 FQGNSA come from the germline V gene. The CDR3, as DNA: TGTGCCAGCAGCTTACGGGGTGGGAATAACATTCAGTACTTC. Amino acids: CASSLRGGNNIQYF. Full variable domain (rest looked up from reference TRBV7-2 and TRBJ2-4): GAGVSQSPSNKVTEKGKDVELRCDPISGHTALYWYRQSLGQGLEFLIYFQGNSAPDKSGLPSDRFSAERTGGSVSTLTIQRTQQEDSAVYLCASSLRGGNNIQYFGAGTRLSVL.

The rearrangement joins TRBV11-3 to TRBJ2-5; a weak D match, TRBD2 (5 bases). Deletions cut 5 bases from V and 7 bases from J, with 14 bases between. Germline CDR1 is SGHNT and CDR2 is YENEEA. This CDR3 region has 13 residues. CDR3 amino acids: CASSVSARGTQYF. In DNA, the CDR3 is TGTGCCAGCAGCGTTAGCGCTCGGGGGACCCAGTACTTC.

The genes are TRBV30 and TRBJ2-5; TRBD2 might be the D (6 bases). V lost 1 base and J lost 6, with 9 bases in between. This CDR3 spans 12 amino acids. The V gene's germline CDR1 is GTSNPN and CDR2 SVGIG (reference sequence). The CDR3 region has the DNA TGTGCCTGGAGTGGCGCGGGGAAGACCCAGTACTTC. Protein product: CAWSGAGKTQYF.

The chain combines TRBV5-6 with TRBJ2-3; 7 bases are a match to TRBD2. Germline loops: CDR1 SGHDT, CDR2 YYEEEE. The CDR3 length is 13 residues. Losses at the gene ends were 0 bases for V and 14 bases for J; bases not matched to a gene: 9. DNA for the CDR3: TGTGCCAGCAGCTTGGGCTTCCGGGACTACACGTATTTT. Encoded protein: CASSLGFRDYTYF. The full variable domain, with the rest looked up from reference TRBV5-6 and TRBJ2-3, is DAGVTQSPTHLIKTRGQQVTLRCSPKSGHDTVSWYQQALGQGPQFIFQYYEEEERQRGNFPDRFSGHQFPNYSSELNVNALLLGDSALYLCASSLGFRDYTYFGPGTRLTVL.

This chain links TRBV18 with TRBJ2-1, with a possible D match to TRBD2 (6 bases). V was trimmed by 0 bases and J by 8 bases, leaving 11 bases between them. The CDR3 sequence is 14 residues long. Germline lookup yields CDR1 KGHSH and CDR2 LQKENI. The CDR3 spells CASSPPGGVYEQFF. The DNA for the CDR3 is TGTGCCAGCTCACCACCGGGGGGTGTGTATGAGCAGTTCTTC.

The rearrangement links TRBV5-1 to TRBJ2-1; 7 positions agree with TRBD1. This CDR3 contains 14 residues. The germline V gene has CDR1 SGHRS and CDR2 YFSETQ. Trimming removed 7 bases from V and 9 bases from J; junction bases left unmatched: 13. In nucleotides, the CDR3 is TGCGCCAGCTCCCGGGACAGTGCCGTTTCTGAGCAGTTCTTC. It codes for CASSRDSAVSEQFF.